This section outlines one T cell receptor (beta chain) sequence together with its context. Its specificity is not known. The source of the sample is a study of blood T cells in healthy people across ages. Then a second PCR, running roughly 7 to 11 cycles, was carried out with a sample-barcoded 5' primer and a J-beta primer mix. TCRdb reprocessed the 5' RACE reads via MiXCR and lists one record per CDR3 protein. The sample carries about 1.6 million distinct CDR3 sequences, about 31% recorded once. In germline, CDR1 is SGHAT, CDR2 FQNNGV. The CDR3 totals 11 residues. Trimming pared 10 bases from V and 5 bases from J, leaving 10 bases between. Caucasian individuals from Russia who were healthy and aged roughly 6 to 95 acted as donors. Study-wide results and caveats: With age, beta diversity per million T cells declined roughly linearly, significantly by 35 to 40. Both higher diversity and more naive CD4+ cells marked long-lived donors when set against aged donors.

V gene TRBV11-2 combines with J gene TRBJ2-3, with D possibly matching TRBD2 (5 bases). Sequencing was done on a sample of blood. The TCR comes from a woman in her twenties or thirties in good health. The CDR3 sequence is CAIEGGDTQYF. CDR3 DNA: TGTGCCATCGAGGGTGGAGATACGCAGTATTTT.